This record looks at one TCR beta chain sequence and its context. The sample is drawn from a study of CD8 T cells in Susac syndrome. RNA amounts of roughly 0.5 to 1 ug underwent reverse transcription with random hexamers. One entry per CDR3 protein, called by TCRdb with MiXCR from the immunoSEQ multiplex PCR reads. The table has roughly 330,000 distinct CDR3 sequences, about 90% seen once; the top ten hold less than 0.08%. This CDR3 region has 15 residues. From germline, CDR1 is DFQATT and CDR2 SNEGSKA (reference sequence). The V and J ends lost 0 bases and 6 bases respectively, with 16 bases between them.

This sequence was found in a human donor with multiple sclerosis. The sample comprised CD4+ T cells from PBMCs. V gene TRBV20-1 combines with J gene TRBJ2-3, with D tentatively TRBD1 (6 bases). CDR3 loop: CSARDHATGLDTQYF. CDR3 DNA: TGCAGTGCTAGAGACCACGCAACAGGGTTGGATACGCAGTATTTT.